What follows describes a single T cell receptor beta chain. The antigen is not known. The data derive from a study of T cell repertoires in cytomegalovirus infection. In the study overall: It can be stated that public TCR beta signatures indicated CMV infection as well as a matching HLA type.

A single record per CDR3 protein comes from TCRdb applying MiXCR to the reads. Among 250,000 to 300,000 distinct CDR3 sequences listed, roughly 25% were seen once. The CDR3 covers 14 residues. Germline lookup yields CDR1 LNHDA and CDR2 SQIVND (reference sequence). J lost 7 bases, V lost 5 bases, and 4 bases had no gene match. Study-wide results and limits: Clonotype analysis showed dominance of the ex vivo response by HLA-C-restricted CMV-specific TCR beta clonotypes. Summed frequency of public TCR beta families distinguished CMV carriers with the relevant HLA.

Sequences were obtained from PBMCs. The receptor was isolated from a human donor in good health (CMV status not recorded). Some clones in this sample may be carry-over from other donors' samples. The gene calls are TRBV19 and TRBJ2-7, with 14 bases that match TRBD2. CDR3 loop: CASSLTSGRGEQYF. In nucleotides, the CDR3 is TGTGCCAGTAGTTTGACTAGCGGGAGGGGTGAGCAGTACTTC. The full variable domain, rest sourced from reference TRBV19 and TRBJ2-7, is DGGITQSPKYLFRKEGQNVTLSCEQNLNHDAMYWYRQDPGQGLRLIYYSQIVNDFQKGDIAEGYSVSREKKESFPLTVTSAQKNPTAFYLCASSLTSGRGEQYFGPGTRLTVT.